The T cell receptor (beta chain) described here comes from a study of PD-L1 blockade in urothelial cancer. Study at large: When patients started atezolizumab in about 2014, it was given at 1,200 mg intravenously every 3 weeks. The study recovered a median of roughly 150,000 T cells per blood sample.

Spiking each PCR with synthetic TCR analog templates was performed. Profiling relied on immunoSEQ multiplex PCR, and the TCRdb table lists in-frame clones only, not all of them. The sample lists 35,000 to 50,000 clones; approximately 80% were seen once. This CDR3 is 14 amino acids long. CDR1 is LGHNA, CDR2 YSLEER, per germline. Trimming stripped 4 bases from V and 4 bases from J, with 13 bases between. J is TRBJ1-1 and V is TRBV4-3, with D possibly matching TRBD1 (5 bases). The source material was PBMCs, sampled around atezolizumab (anti-PD-L1) treatment. This TCR was sampled from a man aged 65-85 years with urothelial cancer. For the CDR3, the DNA is TGCGCCAGCAGCCGCTTGCAGGGCGGCACTGAAGCTTTCTTT. Its translation is CASSRLQGGTEAFF.